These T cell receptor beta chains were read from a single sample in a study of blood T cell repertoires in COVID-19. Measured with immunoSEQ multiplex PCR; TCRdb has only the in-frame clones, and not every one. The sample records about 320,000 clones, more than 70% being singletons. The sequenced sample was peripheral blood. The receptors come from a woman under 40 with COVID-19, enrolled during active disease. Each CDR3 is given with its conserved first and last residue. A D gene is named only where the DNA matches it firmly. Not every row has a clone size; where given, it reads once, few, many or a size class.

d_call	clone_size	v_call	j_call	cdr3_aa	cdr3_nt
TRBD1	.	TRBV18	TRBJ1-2	CASSQTGDGYTF	TGTGCCAGCTCGCAAACAGGGGATGGCTACACCTTC
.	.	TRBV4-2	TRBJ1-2	CASSQRGSGNGYTF	TGTGCCAGCAGCCAACGGGGGAGTGGGAATGGCTACACCTTC
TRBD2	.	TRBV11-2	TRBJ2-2	CASSLDRGVGELFF	TGTGCCAGCAGCTTAGACCGGGGGGTCGGGGAGCTGTTTTTT
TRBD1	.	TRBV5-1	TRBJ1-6	CASWSGQSNSPLHF	TGCGCCAGCTGGTCGGGACAGAGTAATTCACCCCTCCACTTT
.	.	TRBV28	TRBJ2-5	CASSYAGGETQYF	TGTGCCAGCAGTTACGCGGGCGGAGAGACCCAGTACTTC
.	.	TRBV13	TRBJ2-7	CASSLNAALPSF	TGTGCCAGCAGCCTAAACGCGGCTCTTCCCAGTTTC
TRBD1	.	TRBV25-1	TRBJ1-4	CASSIRGANEKLFF	TGTGCCAGCAGCATCAGGGGGGCTAATGAAAAACTGTTTTTT
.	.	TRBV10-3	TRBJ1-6	CAISGRLNSPLHF	TGTGCCATCAGTGGCAGGCTCAATTCACCCCTCCACTTT
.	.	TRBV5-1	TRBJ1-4	CASSRTPTTGLTNEKLFF	TGCGCCAGCTCCCGTACACCTACTACAGGGCTCACTAATGAAAAACTGTTTTTT
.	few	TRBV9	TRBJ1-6	CASSVRGTTSPLHF	TGTGCCAGCAGCGTGCGGGGGACCACATCACCCCTCCACTTT
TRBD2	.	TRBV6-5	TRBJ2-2	CASSRGGMTGELFF	TGTGCCAGCAGCCGGGGGGGCATGACCGGGGAGCTGTTTTTT
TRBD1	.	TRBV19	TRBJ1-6	CARGGTGGRSPLHF	TGTGCCAGAGGAGGGACAGGGGGTCGATCACCCCTCCACTTT
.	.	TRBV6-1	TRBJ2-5	CASSEYRVKYF	TGTGCCAGCAGTGAATACAGGGTTAAGTACTTC
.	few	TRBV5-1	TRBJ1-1	CASSLLFRDTEAFF	TGCGCCAGCAGCTTGCTTTTTCGGGACACTGAAGCTTTCTTT
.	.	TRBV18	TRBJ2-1	CASSPSAPSGHNEQFF	TGTGCCAGCTCACCAAGTGCGCCCAGCGGGCACAATGAGCAGTTCTTC
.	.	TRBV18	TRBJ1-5	CASSPLGDSNQPQHF	TGTGCCAGCTCACCATTAGGAGATAGCAATCAGCCCCAGCATTTT
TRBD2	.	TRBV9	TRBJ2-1	CASSVSGGGPSSYNEQFF	TGTGCCAGCAGCGTTAGCGGGGGGGGTCCGAGCTCCTACAATGAGCAGTTCTTC
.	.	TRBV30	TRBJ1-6	CAWSVQVNSPLHF	TGTGCCTGGAGTGTACAGGTTAATTCACCCCTCCACTTT
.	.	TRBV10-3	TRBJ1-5	CAISDWGTPQHF	TGTGCCATCAGTGATTGGGGCACGCCCCAGCATTTT
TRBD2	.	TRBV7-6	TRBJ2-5	CASSSIAGKETQYF	TGTGCCAGCAGCTCAATAGCGGGGAAAGAGACCCAGTACTTC